One sample yielded the 23 T cell receptor beta chains listed below, sequenced in a study of cytomegalovirus exposure and HLA in healthy donors. PCR amplification relied on 60 Vbeta primers (plus 13 Jbeta primers). Here immunoSEQ multiplex PCR was the method, and the copy in TCRdb shows in-frame clones only, minus some. The sample lists some 130,000 clones; roughly 82% were seen once. The specimen was PBMCs. The receptors originated from a male donor in good health and CMV-seropositive.

The chain has TRBV5-6 and TRBJ1-1, with D perhaps TRBD1 (6 bases). CDR3 length equals 13 residues. With 6 bases removed from V and 6 bases from J, the gap between germline ends came to 15 bases. Germline V CDR1 and CDR2: SGHDT, YYEEEE. CDR3: CASNYRVRSEAFF. The CDR3 nucleotides read TGTGCCAGCAATTACAGGGTAAGGTCTGAAGCTTTCTTT.

The chain recombines TRBV5-4 with TRBJ2-5; TRBD1 matches at 9 bases. Germline V lookup: CDR1 SGHNT, CDR2 YYREEE (reference sequence). The CDR3 is made up of 15 amino acids. The junction had 8 bases not matched to a gene; V was cut back by 3 bases and J by 5 bases. CDR3 nucleotides: TGTGCCAGCAGCTCCAGGACAGGGGCTTCGGAGACCCAGTACTTC. This translates into CASSSRTGASETQYF. Together with reference TRBV5-4 and TRBJ2-5, the CDR3 gives the full variable domain: ETGVTQSPTHLIKTRGQQVTLRCSSQSGHNTVSWYQQALGQGPQFIFQYYREEENGRGNFPPRFSGLQFPNYSSELNVNALELDDSALYLCASSSRTGASETQYFGPGTRLLVL.

The V call is TRBV18, the J call TRBJ2-2; D perhaps matches TRBD1 (5 bases). V was cut by 6 bases and J by 1 base, with 15 bases left in between. Germline assignment: CDR1 KGHSH and CDR2 LQKENI. CDR3 length: 16 residues. CDR3 sequence (DNA): TGTGCCAGCTCCCCCCCCCAGGGCCGGAACACCGGGGAGCTGTTTTTT. This encodes CASSPPQGRNTGELFF.

V gene TRBV6-5 combines with J gene TRBJ2-7; TRBD1 agrees at 7 bases. CDR3 size: 15 residues. From germline, CDR1 is MNHEY and CDR2 SVGAGI. Germline trimming cut 6 bases from V and 2 bases from J; bases unmatched to any gene: 10. In DNA form, the CDR3 reads TGTGCCAGCAGGACGGGAACAGGGGACCCCTACGAGCAGTACTTC. Translated: CASRTGTGDPYEQYF.

The genes are TRBV19 and TRBJ2-1, with 8 bases identical to TRBD2. Germline V gives CDR1 LNHDA, CDR2 SQIVND (reference sequence). V shed 5 bases, J shed 0 bases, and the junction held 6 bases outside the gene matches. The CDR3 runs to 16 residues. CDR3 residues: CASSRERGSSYNEQFF. CDR3 DNA sequence: TGTGCCAGTAGTCGGGAGCGGGGGAGCTCCTACAATGAGCAGTTCTTC.

The J gene is TRBJ1-1, the V gene TRBV28; 8 positions match TRBD1. There are 12 residues in the CDR3. Germline CDR1 reads MDHEN; CDR2 reads SYDVKM. V trimming: 4 bases; J trimming: 5 bases; junction bases outside the gene matches: 0. CDR3 bases: TGTGCCAGCAGTTGGGACAGGACTGAAGCTTTCTTT. Its translation: CASSWDRTEAFF.

V is TRBV6-5 and J is TRBJ2-7, with D possibly matching TRBD2 (5 bases). Per germline, CDR1 MNHEY and CDR2 SVGAGI. The CDR3 covers 11 residues. The V end was cut by 10 bases, the J end by 5 bases, with 12 bases between. CDR3 in amino acids: CATARTHEQYF. The CDR3, as DNA: TGTGCCACAGCAAGGACTCACGAGCAGTACTTC.

V usage is TRBV19 and J usage is TRBJ2-1; 10 bases are a match to TRBD2. The CDR3 runs 15 residues. The V gene's germline CDR1 is LNHDA and CDR2 SQIVND (reference sequence). With V trimmed by 2 bases and J by 6 bases, 4 bases remained unmatched. CDR3 in amino acids: CASSIIAGGGNEQFF. The CDR3 DNA reads as TGTGCCAGTAGTATAATAGCGGGAGGAGGCAATGAGCAGTTCTTC.

This chain connects TRBV6-1 to TRBJ2-7; D might be TRBD2 (5 bases). From germline, CDR1 is MNHNS and CDR2 SASEGT. This CDR3 is built from 12 residues. Trimming left V 6 bases short and J 2 bases short, with 8 bases between. CDR3 in amino acids: CASRLGAYEQYF. The CDR3 region has the DNA TGTGCCAGCAGACTCGGGGCCTACGAGCAGTACTTC.

This chain joins TRBV4-2 and TRBJ2-3; D gene unclear. The ends were cut back, 1 base at V and 2 bases at J, with 7 bases in the middle. Germline V gives CDR1 LGHNA, CDR2 YNFKEQ. This CDR3 has 14 residues. The CDR3 region has the DNA TGTGCCAGCAGCCAAGTCCCAAACACAGATACGCAGTATTTT. Encoded protein: CASSQVPNTDTQYF.

The V call is TRBV2, the J call TRBJ2-7; D is perhaps TRBD2 (6 bases). The CDR3 length is 14 residues. Deletions cut 5 bases from V and 2 bases from J, with 13 bases between. Germline CDR1 and CDR2: SNHLY and FYNNEI. This chain's CDR3 is CASSLRGQAYEQYF. Written as DNA, the CDR3 is TGTGCCAGCAGTTTGCGGGGCCAGGCCTACGAGCAGTACTTC.

Comments on this clone: The junction differs from germline at one of its ends, possibly a read error. J is TRBJ1-1 and V is TRBV19, with D perhaps TRBD1 (6 bases). Germline V gives CDR1 LNHDA, CDR2 SQIVND (reference sequence). The length of the CDR3 is 13 residues. CDR3 region: CASSIDRDTEAFF. In DNA, the CDR3 is TGTGCCAGTAGTATAGATCGGGACACAGAAGCTTTCTTT.

This chain uses TRBV5-1 with TRBJ2-3; TRBD2 matches at 11 bases. This CDR3 is built from 16 residues. Germline assignment: CDR1 SGHRS and CDR2 YFSETQ. The J segment lost 0 bases and the V segment lost 7 bases, leaving 7 bases of the junction unmatched. The CDR3 DNA reads as TGCGCCAGCGCGCGGGGACTAGCGGAAAGCACAGATACGCAGTATTTT. Its translation is CASARGLAESTDTQYF. Filled out from reference TRBV5-1 and TRBJ2-3, the complete variable domain reads KAGVTQTPRYLIKTRGQQVTLSCSPISGHRSVSWYQQTPGQGLQFLFEYFSETQRNKGNFPGRFSGRQFSNSRSEMNVSTLELGDSALYLCASARGLAESTDTQYFGPGTRLTVL.

V and J are TRBV6-5 and TRBJ2-7, with TRBD1 matching over 8 bases. J lost 3 bases, V lost 2 bases, and 3 bases had no gene match. Germline V gene sequence: CDR1 MNHEY, CDR2 SVGAGI. CDR3 size: 14 residues. The CDR3 spells CASSYTDRDYEQYF. In DNA form, the CDR3 reads TGTGCCAGCAGTTACACGGACAGGGACTACGAGCAGTACTTC.

This rearrangement joins TRBV28 to TRBJ2-3; D is possibly TRBD2 (6 bases). V lost 10 bases, J lost 0 bases, and 11 bases lay in between. Germline V gene lookup returns CDR1 MDHEN and CDR2 SYDVKM. This CDR3 is 13 amino acids long. The CDR3 spells CAISAGSTDTQYF. In nucleotides, the CDR3 is TGTGCCATAAGCGCGGGGAGCACAGATACGCAGTATTTT.

This clone is a singleton in its sample. The genes are TRBV7-9 and TRBJ2-3; 8 positions agree with TRBD2. Unmatched junction bases numbered 5, after V lost 5 bases and J lost 4 bases. Germline V gives CDR1 SEHNR, CDR2 FQNEAQ (reference sequence). CDR3 length: 14 amino acids. The CDR3 loop is CASSTLAASDTQYF. The CDR3 DNA follows: TGTGCCAGCAGCACACTAGCGGCCTCAGATACGCAGTATTTT.

J is TRBJ2-3 and V is TRBV9; D remains ambiguous. V gave up 3 bases and J gave up 2 bases, with 10 bases separating them. CDR1 and CDR2 from the germline V gene are SGDLS and YYNGEE. CDR3 length: 14 residues. CDR3 DNA: TGTGCCAGCAGCGCCACGAGAAACACAGATACGCAGTATTTT. Its protein product is CASSATRNTDTQYF. The whole variable domain, remainder taken from reference TRBV9 and TRBJ2-3, is DSGVTQTPKHLITATGQRVTLRCSPRSGDLSVYWYQQSLDQGLQFLIQYYNGEERAKGNILERFSAQQFPDLHSELNLSSLELGDSALYFCASSATRNTDTQYFGPGTRLTVL.

V and J are TRBV7-2 and TRBJ1-2; D remains ambiguous. Trimming shortened V by 5 bases and J by 2 bases, and 9 bases separated the two germline ends. Looked up from germline, CDR1 is SGHTA and CDR2 is FQGNSA. This CDR3 has 13 residues. The CDR3 here is CASSAGRNYGYTF. CDR3 DNA: TGTGCCAGCAGCGCGGGGAGGAACTATGGCTACACCTTC.

A few counts support this clone. The rearrangement links TRBV11-1 to TRBJ2-6; TRBD1 aligns across 7 bases. CDR1 and CDR2 from the germline V gene are SGHAT and FQDESV (reference sequence). The CDR3 loop spans 19 amino acids. V shed 4 bases and J 1 base; nucleotides not matched to a gene: 13. CDR3 sequence (DNA): TGTGCCAGCAGCTCAGGTGGCCGGGACAGTCCATCTGGGGCCAACGTCCTGACTTTC. As protein: CASSSGGRDSPSGANVLTF.

The CDR3 coding sequence is TGTGCCAGTAGTATCAGGGGAGTCCCCCAAGAGACCCAGTACTTC. It specifies CASSIRGVPQETQYF. The chain has TRBV19 and TRBJ2-5; D may be TRBD1 (6 bases). The CDR3 is 15 residues long. Germline CDR1 is LNHDA and CDR2 is SQIVND (reference sequence). Trimming pared 3 bases from V and 1 base from J, leaving 12 bases between. Complete variable domain (other parts from reference TRBV19 and TRBJ2-5): DGGITQSPKYLFRKEGQNVTLSCEQNLNHDAMYWYRQDPGQGLRLIYYSQIVNDFQKGDIAEGYSVSREKKESFPLTVTSAQKNPTAFYLCASSIRGVPQETQYFGPGTRLLVL.

J is TRBJ1-1 and V is TRBV2; 8 bases align to TRBD1. The germline V gene has CDR1 SNHLY and CDR2 FYNNEI. CDR3 length: 15 amino acids. Trimming took 4 bases from V and 0 from J; bases not matched to a gene: 4. In DNA, the CDR3 is TGTGCCAGCAGTGTTCGGGACAGGATGAACACTGAAGCTTTCTTT. Its protein is CASSVRDRMNTEAFF.

The sample holds a few counts of this clone. This rearrangement joins TRBV30 to TRBJ2-7, with TRBD1 as a possible D gene (5 bases). Germline assignment: CDR1 GTSNPN and CDR2 SVGIG (reference sequence). V lost 5 bases and J lost 1, with 6 bases in between. The CDR3 consists of 11 residues. The CDR3: CAWGQSYEQYF. In nucleotides, the CDR3 is TGTGCCTGGGGACAATCCTACGAGCAGTACTTC.

CDR3 sequence (DNA): TGTGCCACCAGCTTGGACAGGGGAGATGGCTACACCTTC. Translation gives CATSLDRGDGYTF. The rearrangement joins TRBV15 to TRBJ1-2, with TRBD1 identical over 9 bases. Germline-derived CDR1 and CDR2 are LNHNV and YYDKDF (reference sequence). Unmatched junction bases numbered 4, after V lost 5 bases and J lost 6 bases. The CDR3 covers 13 residues. Filled out from reference TRBV15 and TRBJ1-2, the complete variable domain reads DAMVIQNPRYQVTQFGKPVTLSCSQTLNHNVMYWYQQKSSQAPKLLFHYYDKDFNNEADTPDNFQSRRPNTSFCFLDIRSPGLGDTAMYLCATSLDRGDGYTFGSGTRLTVV.